This TCR beta chain came from a study of blood T cell repertoires in COVID-19. Study in general: The samples span acute and convalescent COVID-19 from the United States, Italy and Spain.

Repertoires were generated with immunoSEQ multiplex PCR, while TCRdb's copy carries only in-frame clones and drops some. The sample lists roughly 43,000 clones, approximately 90% occurring once. The table lists this clone with a count of one. The CDR3 spans 17 residues. Germline CDR1 is MDHEN and CDR2 is SYDVKM. V shed 3 bases, J shed 2 bases, and the junction held 9 bases outside the gene matches. This clonotype originated in a human donor in a cohort sampled during active COVID-19. V and J are TRBV28 and TRBJ2-7; 11 nucleotides match TRBD2. Sequenced material: peripheral blood. For the CDR3, the DNA is TGTGCCAGCAGTTTCCCAACTAGCGGGAGTACCACCTACGAGCAGTACTTC. As protein: CASSFPTSGSTTYEQYF.